This is a list of T cell receptor beta chains from one sample in a study of blood T cell repertoires in COVID-19. Using immunoSEQ multiplex PCR, the repertoire was profiled, and TCRdb retains in-frame clones only, with some absent. This sample has around 230,000 clones; 86% occur once, and the top ten carry over 3%. Sequencing was performed on PBMCs or T cells enriched from blood (not recorded which). These receptors all come from a woman aged 40 to 50 with acute COVID-19. Each CDR3 is given with its conserved first and last residue. A D gene is named only where the DNA matches it firmly. Not all rows give a size; the values are once, few, many and, for expanded clones, a class.

V	size	J	D	CDR3	DNA
TRBV19	few	TRBJ1-2	TRBD1	CASSIRPGTGGTGYGYTF	TGTGCCAGTAGTATACGTCCCGGGACAGGGGGAACGGGCTATGGCTACACCTTC
TRBV6-5	.	TRBJ1-1	TRBD1	CASRPSDRGRTEAFF	TGTGCCAGCAGACCCTCCGACAGGGGGAGAACTGAAGCTTTCTTT
TRBV5-1	.	TRBJ2-5	.	CASSTSTVYQETQYF	TGCGCCAGCAGCACGAGTACAGTGTACCAAGAGACCCAGTACTTC
TRBV2	.	TRBJ1-6	.	CASTRYRVDSPLHF	TGTGCCAGTACACGATACAGGGTGGACTCACCCCTCCACTTT
TRBV12-3/TRBV12-4	once	TRBJ2-7	TRBD2	CASSLISGAEQYF	TGTGCCAGCAGCCTCATTAGCGGGGCAGAGCAGTACTTC
TRBV5-6	.	TRBJ2-2	TRBD1	CASSFGTGTGELFF	TGTGCCAGCAGCTTTGGGACAGGGACCGGGGAGCTGTTTTTT
TRBV7-2	.	TRBJ2-3	.	CASTFWGDASTDTQYF	TGTGCCAGCACCTTTTGGGGGGACGCTAGCACAGATACGCAGTATTTT
TRBV5-1	.	TRBJ2-5	TRBD2	CASSRTRGGRETQYF	TGCGCCAGCAGCCGGACGCGGGGGGGCCGAGAGACCCAGTACTTC
TRBV18	.	TRBJ2-2	.	CASSPPGPVPGELFF	TGTGCCAGCTCACCACCGGGGCCAGTTCCCGGGGAGCTGTTTTTT
TRBV20-1	.	TRBJ1-2	.	CSASMGGYDYGYTF	TGCAGTGCTAGTATGGGGGGTTACGACTATGGCTACACCTTC
TRBV12-3/TRBV12-4	.	TRBJ2-4	.	CASSDGGDIQYF	TGTGCCAGCAGTGACGGAGGGGACATTCAGTACTTC
TRBV6-5	.	TRBJ1-2	.	CASSLRTVNYGYTF	TGTGCCAGCAGTCTTCGGACAGTTAACTATGGCTACACCTTC
TRBV19	.	TRBJ2-7	.	CASSVAPPYEQYF	TGTGCCAGTTCGGTAGCCCCCCCCTACGAGCAGTACTTC
TRBV30	once	TRBJ1-5	.	CAWSRLQAGNQPQHF	TGTGCCTGGAGCCGTTTGCAGGCCGGCAATCAGCCCCAGCATTTT
TRBV5-1	.	TRBJ1-1	.	CASREGTTNTEAFF	TGCGCCAGCAGAGAGGGGACAACAAACACTGAAGCTTTCTTT
TRBV5-6	.	TRBJ2-3	TRBD2	CASSGLAGGTDTQYF	TGTGCCAGCAGCGGACTAGCGGGGGGCACAGATACGCAGTATTTT
TRBV7-6	.	TRBJ1-6	.	CASSLERGINSPLHF	TGTGCCAGCAGCTTAGAACGGGGGATTAATTCACCCCTCCACTTT
TRBV7-2	.	TRBJ1-2	TRBD1	CASSSRTGVGGYTF	TGTGCCAGCAGCTCCAGGACAGGGGTGGGCGGCTACACCTTC
TRBV19	.	TRBJ1-3	.	CASTPAPRGFSGNTIYF	TGTGCCAGTACCCCGGCCCCTCGGGGATTCTCTGGAAACACCATATATTTT
TRBV7-3	.	TRBJ1-2	TRBD1	CASSPWTGGGNYGYTF	TGTGCCAGCAGCCCTTGGACAGGGGGCGGGAACTATGGCTACACCTTC
TRBV5-1	.	TRBJ1-2	.	CASSLGEYYTF	TGCGCCAGCAGCTTGGGGGAGTACTACACCTTC
TRBV19	.	TRBJ2-3	TRBD2	CASSMTSGGAADTQYF	TGTGCCAGTAGTATGACCAGCGGGGGGGCGGCAGATACGCAGTATTTT
TRBV5-4	.	TRBJ1-3	TRBD1	CASGGQGNTIYF	TGTGCCAGCGGGGGACAGGGAAACACCATATATTTT
TRBV27	.	TRBJ1-1	.	CASTGAGRGTEAFF	TGTGCCAGCACAGGGGCCGGAAGAGGCACTGAAGCTTTCTTT
TRBV5-6	.	TRBJ2-3	TRBD1	CASSLTLTGGGTDTQYF	TGTGCCAGCAGCTTGACCTTGACAGGGGGCGGGACAGATACGCAGTATTTT
TRBV21-1	.	TRBJ2-2	.	CASSKKNTSAGAGELFF	TGTGCCAGCAGCAAAAAGAACACTAGCGCGGGGGCCGGGGAGCTGTTTTTT
TRBV5-1	.	TRBJ1-1	.	CASSRETANTEAFF	TGCGCCAGCAGTCGTGAGACAGCGAACACTGAAGCTTTCTTT
TRBV6-6	once	TRBJ2-7	TRBD1	CASRPRDSSYEQYF	TGTGCCAGCAGACCTCGGGACAGCTCCTACGAGCAGTACTTC
TRBV13	few	TRBJ2-7	TRBD1	CASSLRRTGIYEQYF	TGTGCCAGCAGCTTGCGACGGACAGGAATCTACGAGCAGTACTTC
TRBV2	.	TRBJ1-1	TRBD1	CASSSPGTGKGTEAFF	TGTGCCAGCAGTAGTCCCGGGACAGGAAAGGGGACTGAAGCTTTCTTT
TRBV4-3	.	TRBJ2-2	TRBD2	CASSQRGASGGYSNTGELFF	TGCGCCAGCAGCCAAAGAGGGGCTAGCGGGGGGTACTCGAACACCGGGGAGCTGTTTTTT
TRBV7-9	once	TRBJ1-4	TRBD1	CASSPNHGTGGSNEKLFF	TGTGCCAGCAGCCCTAATCACGGGACAGGGGGATCTAATGAAAAACTGTTTTTT
TRBV2	once	TRBJ2-5	TRBD2	CASTLGTNRMTQYF	TGTGCCAGCACCCTTGGGACTAACCGAATGACCCAGTACTTC
TRBV3-1/TRBV3-2	.	TRBJ1-1	.	CASSQAGSRGEAFF	TGTGCCAGCAGCCAAGCCGGGTCCAGGGGTGAAGCTTTCTTT
TRBV7-9	.	TRBJ2-7	.	CASSSDSSSYEQYF	TGTGCCAGCAGCTCCGACTCTAGCTCCTACGAGCAGTACTTC
TRBV19	.	TRBJ1-5	TRBD1	CASIWDSAGGQPQHF	TGTGCCAGTATTTGGGACAGTGCGGGGGGTCAGCCCCAGCATTTT
TRBV30	.	TRBJ1-5	.	CAWSLTVAFNQPQHF	TGTGCCTGGAGTCTGACAGTCGCTTTTAATCAGCCCCAGCATTTT
TRBV7-9	.	TRBJ1-1	.	CASSEIGTEAFF	TGTGCCAGCAGCGAGATTGGCACTGAAGCTTTCTTT
TRBV5-1	.	TRBJ2-5	.	CASSMGEETQYF	TGCGCCAGCAGCATGGGGGAGGAGACCCAGTACTTC
TRBV6-2/TRBV6-3	.	TRBJ1-6	.	CASSSQRGDNSPLHF	TGTGCCAGCAGCTCCCAGCGGGGAGATAATTCACCCCTCCACTTT
TRBV24-1	.	TRBJ1-2	TRBD1	CATSDARDRRTNGYTF	TGTGCCACCAGTGATGCCCGGGACAGGAGGACAAACGGCTACACCTTC
TRBV4-3	.	TRBJ1-3	.	CASSQSVFSGNTIYF	TGCGCCAGCAGCCAATCCGTTTTTTCTGGAAACACCATATATTTT
TRBV19	.	TRBJ1-5	TRBD1	CASRPGTGGNQPQHF	TGTGCCAGTAGGCCCGGGACAGGGGGGAATCAGCCCCAGCATTTT
TRBV6-2/TRBV6-3	.	TRBJ2-7	TRBD1	CASSFPRTGRYEQYF	TGTGCCAGCAGTTTCCCTAGGACAGGGCGGTACGAGCAGTACTTC
TRBV19	.	TRBJ1-5	.	CASSTPKTDNSNQPQHF	TGTGCCAGTAGTACTCCCAAGACAGACAATAGCAATCAGCCCCAGCATTTT
TRBV6-5	.	TRBJ2-2	.	CATARGRNTGELFF	TGTGCCACCGCGAGAGGGAGGAACACCGGGGAGCTGTTTTTT